The 14 T cell receptor beta chains below come from one sample, sequenced in a study of cytomegalovirus exposure and HLA in healthy donors. The PCR had 60 Vbeta and 13 Jbeta primers. Profiled with immunoSEQ multiplex PCR; TCRdb holds only in-frame clones, not every one. Counted here are 75,000 to 100,000 clones, about 77% occurring once; the ten biggest clones make up approximately 3.5%. Sequencing input: PBMCs. The receptors derive from a man aged 35-49 years in good health and CMV-seronegative.

The genes are TRBV5-6 and TRBJ2-5; 7 nucleotides line up with TRBD2. The assigned J gene may be wrong: the sequence end matches TRBJ2-7 better. Germline V lookup: CDR1 SGHDT, CDR2 YYEEEE. The CDR3 runs to 15 residues. The DNA for the CDR3 is TGTGCCAGCAGCATGGTCAGCGGGAAGAACTACGAGCAGTACTTC. Its protein is CASSMVSGKNYEQYF.

This clone was seen a few times. The rearrangement uses TRBV11-3 and TRBJ2-7; D may be TRBD2 (5 bases). Germline assignment: CDR1 SGHNT and CDR2 YENEEA. The CDR3 sequence is 14 residues long. The V and J ends lost 1 base and 0 bases respectively, with 7 bases between them. The CDR3 spells CASSLGESSYEQYF. The CDR3 DNA follows: TGTGCCAGCAGCTTAGGGGAGAGCTCCTACGAGCAGTACTTC. The full variable domain, rest sourced from reference TRBV11-3 and TRBJ2-7, is EAGVVQSPRYKIIEKKQPVAFWCNPISGHNTLYWYLQNLGQGPELLIRYENEEAVDDSQLPKDRFSAERLKGVDSTLKIQPAELGDSAVYLCASSLGESSYEQYFGPGTRLTVT.

The chain uses TRBV7-9 and TRBJ2-7; 16 bases are shared with TRBD2. Trimming at V came to 4 bases and at J to 2 bases, leaving 11 bases not matched to a gene. Germline values: CDR1 SEHNR, CDR2 FQNEAQ (reference sequence). The CDR3 is made up of 19 amino acids. Written as DNA, the CDR3 is TGTGCCAGCAGCTCCAGCCACCCTGGGACTAGCGGGAGGGCCTACGAGCAGTACTTC. Translated, it gives CASSSSHPGTSGRAYEQYF.

The genes are TRBV2 and TRBJ2-7, with 7 bases lining up with TRBD1. CDR3 size: 11 residues. V dropped 10 bases and J dropped 3; count of bases not matched to a gene: 3. Germline assignment: CDR1 SNHLY and CDR2 FYNNEI. The CDR3 region is CATRDSYEQYF. Written as DNA, the CDR3 is TGTGCCACCCGGGACAGCTACGAGCAGTACTTC. Full variable domain (rest looked up from reference TRBV2 and TRBJ2-7): EPEVTQTPSHQVTQMGQEVILRCVPISNHLYFYWYRQILGQKVEFLVSFYNNEISEKSEIFDDQFSVERPDGSNFTLKIRSTKLEDSAMYFCATRDSYEQYFGPGTRLTVT.

The CDR3: CASSPSGLDNEQFF. In DNA form, the CDR3 reads TGTGCCAGCAGCCCTTCGGGACTAGACAATGAGCAGTTCTTC. The chain carries TRBV7-9 and TRBJ2-1; 8 bases are a match to TRBD2. CDR1 is SEHNR, CDR2 FQNEAQ, per germline (reference sequence). With V trimmed by 5 bases and J by 5 bases, 5 bases remained unmatched. This CDR3 is built from 14 residues.

The chain combines TRBV10-3 with TRBJ1-6; TRBD1 might be the D (5 bases). The germline V gene has CDR1 ENHRY and CDR2 SYGVKD. The CDR3 is made up of 14 amino acids. Trimming removed 3 bases at V and 9 bases at J, with 12 bases between. CDR3 sequence (DNA): TGTGCCATCAGTGATGGGCGGGACGGTTCACCCCTCCACTTT. Its protein is CAISDGRDGSPLHF.

The genes are TRBV7-2 and TRBJ2-2; either TRBD1 or TRBD2 may fit D (6 bases each). This CDR3 has 13 residues. Germline V gene sequence: CDR1 SGHTA, CDR2 FQGNSA. V lost 5 bases and J 7 bases, leaving 11 bases between the germline ends. Written as DNA, the CDR3 is TGTGCCAGCAGCCTAGGGGGGCTCGGGGAGCTGTTTTTT. It encodes CASSLGGLGELFF.

The genes are TRBV2 and TRBJ2-7; TRBD1 is a possible D gene (7 bases). Trimming cost V 4 bases and J 5 bases, with 12 bases left between them. The CDR3 sequence is 13 residues long. Germline CDR1 SNHLY, CDR2 FYNNEI. For the CDR3, the DNA is TGTGCCAGCAGTGGACAGGGAGGACACGAGCAGTACTTC. It yields the protein CASSGQGGHEQYF.

This chain connects TRBV6-5 to TRBJ2-7, with 8 bases lining up with TRBD2. V was pared by 0 bases and J by 2 bases, with 6 bases of the junction left unmatched. The germline V gene has CDR1 MNHEY and CDR2 SVGAGI. This CDR3 region has 16 residues. The CDR3 DNA sequence: TGTGCCAGCAGTTACTCGTCGTCGGGAGGGACCTACGAGCAGTACTTC. Encoded protein: CASSYSSSGGTYEQYF.

The chain links TRBV29-1 to TRBJ2-1; D remains ambiguous. Trimming took 7 bases from V and 0 from J, leaving 13 bases between them. From germline, CDR1 is SQVTM and CDR2 ANQGSEA. CDR3 length: 14 residues. CDR3 loop: CSARFSSSYNEQFF. Written as DNA, the CDR3 is TGCAGCGCACGGTTTTCAAGCTCCTACAATGAGCAGTTCTTC.

The chain couples TRBV6-1 to TRBJ2-1; D remains ambiguous. Trimming cost V 7 bases and J 0 bases, with 13 bases left between them. Germline assignment: CDR1 MNHNS and CDR2 SASEGT. There are 15 residues in the CDR3. CDR3 DNA: TGTGCCAGCACCCCCTTGGCGGCCTCCTACAATGAGCAGTTCTTC. The encoded protein is CASTPLAASYNEQFF.

The chain joins TRBV6-5 to TRBJ1-1; D gene uncertain. Trimming stripped 6 bases from V and 4 bases from J, with 12 bases between. CDR1 and CDR2 from the germline V gene are MNHEY and SVGAGI. The CDR3 consists of 13 residues. CDR3 DNA sequence: TGTGCCAGCAGCCTCATTGGGAGCACTGAAGCTTTCTTT. Its protein is CASSLIGSTEAFF.

This clone has only one observation. CDR3 sequence: CASSLGDREEQPQHF. The CDR3 DNA is TGTGCCAGCAGCTTAGGGGACAGGGAAGAACAGCCCCAGCATTTT. This chain joins TRBV11-2 and TRBJ1-5; 9 nucleotides align to TRBD1. CDR3 length equals 15 residues. Germline lookup yields CDR1 SGHAT and CDR2 FQNNGV. The trim removed 1 base at V and 7 bases at J, leaving 5 bases unmatched.

The genes are TRBV7-3 and TRBJ1-1; perhaps TRBD1 as D (5 bases). Between the trimmed V and J ends, which lost 2 bases and 1 base, there was a span of 8 bases. The CDR3 is 14 amino acids. CDR1 and CDR2 from the germline V gene are SGHTA and FQGTGA. For the CDR3, the DNA is TGTGCCAGCAGCTTAGGGGGGACGAACACTGAAGCTTTCTTT. Protein sequence: CASSLGGTNTEAFF.